This T cell receptor beta chain was retrieved from a study of shared clonotypes between healthy human individuals. It was across several immunoSEQ plates that each subset's genomic DNA was evenly split. The method was immunoSEQ multiplex PCR; TCRdb's version includes in-frame clones alone and lacks a portion of them. The sample yields over 1.5 million clones, approximately 98% seen once. The CDR3 extends over 14 amino acids. Germline V lookup: CDR1 SGHRS, CDR2 YFSETQ. V gave up 4 bases and J gave up 3 bases, with 11 bases separating them. V is TRBV5-1 and J is TRBJ1-3; D is perhaps TRBD1 (5 bases). The sequence was obtained from a man in his thirties or forties in good health. Sequenced input: naive CD4+ T cells sorted from blood. The subset here: CD45RA+ positively selected. CDR3 in DNA: TGCGCCAGCAGCGCGGACACTCTTGGAAACACCATATATTTT. Amino acid sequence: CASSADTLGNTIYF.